Below are 27 T cell receptor beta chains sequenced from a single sample in a study of T cells after yellow fever vaccination (dated by TCRdb to the late 2010s). The receptor library was made with 5' RACE. The sequencer was an Illumina HiSeq 2500. TCRdb cleaned the public reads at Q25 with fastp, built clones with MiXCR and kept in-frame beta chains. Entries that share a CDR3 protein sequence are merged under the most common genes and DNA. For this sample there are more than 450,000 distinct CDR3 sequences; 20% to 25% appear just once. Jointly, the top ten make up less than 20% of the sample. The treatment or condition tag for this specimen amounts to: live attenuated yellow fever vaccine strain. This specimen was PBMCs, taken 20 to 25 days after the first yellow fever vaccination. All receptors derive from a young man who received the YFV17D yellow fever vaccine.

The chain links TRBV20-1 to TRBJ1-6; the D is unclear. Germline assignment: CDR1 DFQATT and CDR2 SNEGSKA (reference sequence). CDR3 size: 14 residues. V dropped 6 bases and J dropped 1 base, with 10 bases sitting between them. The CDR3 loop is CSATLRSYNSPLHF. DNA of the CDR3: TGCAGTGCCACCCTCAGGTCCTATAATTCACCCCTCCACTTT.

The gene calls are TRBV7-2 and TRBJ1-2, with D perhaps matching TRBD1 (5 bases). Trimming removed 5 bases at V and 2 bases at J, with 18 bases between. CDR1 SGHTA and CDR2 FQGNSA come from the germline V gene. There are 16 residues in the CDR3. DNA of the CDR3: TGTGCCAGCAGCCCCGAGGGGACGGTACACAACTATGGCTACACCTTC. It translates to CASSPEGTVHNYGYTF.

This clonotype was picked up a small number of times. V usage is TRBV7-9 and J usage is TRBJ2-5; 8 bases map to TRBD2. Trimming at V came to 6 bases and at J to 4 bases, leaving 7 bases not matched to a gene. Germline CDR1 reads SEHNR; CDR2 reads FQNEAQ (reference sequence). The CDR3 is made up of 14 amino acids. The CDR3 coding sequence is TGTGCCAGCAGGGGAGCGGGGGATGGAGAGACCCAGTACTTC. The encoded protein is CASRGAGDGETQYF. Full variable domain (outside the CDR3, taken from reference TRBV7-9 and TRBJ2-5): DTGVSQNPRHKITKRGQNVTFRCDPISEHNRLYWYRQTLGQGPEFLTYFQNEAQLEKSRLLSDRFSAERPKGSFSTLEIQRTEQGDSAMYLCASRGAGDGETQYFGPGTRLLVL.

The chain couples TRBV6-1 to TRBJ1-1; D uncertain. This CDR3 is built from 15 residues. V was shortened by 7 bases and J by 4 bases, with 19 bases between the two germline ends. Germline V lookup: CDR1 MNHNS, CDR2 SASEGT. CDR3 coding DNA: TGTGCCAGCATACCGGAAGGGTTCTACGGCACTGAAGCTTTCTTT. This encodes CASIPEGFYGTEAFF.

This clonotype was seen repeatedly, ten times or more. The V call is TRBV5-1, the J call TRBJ2-5; no clear D. CDR3 length: 15 residues. In germline, CDR1 is SGHRS, CDR2 YFSETQ. The V and J ends lost 0 bases and 1 base respectively, with 10 bases between them. The CDR3 nucleotides read TGCGCCAGCAGCTTGGTTCAGGCAGGCCAAGAGACCCAGTACTTC. This gives the protein CASSLVQAGQETQYF.

This clonotype was counted between two and nine times. The V and J genes are TRBV7-8 and TRBJ2-5; perhaps TRBD1 as D (6 bases). V was cut by 5 bases and J by 1 base, with 20 bases left in between. Per germline, CDR1 SGHVS and CDR2 FQNEAQ. The length of the CDR3 is 17 residues. CDR3 sequence: CASSHRVPSRGQETQYF. DNA for the CDR3: TGTGCCAGCAGCCATAGAGTACCTAGCAGGGGCCAAGAGACCCAGTACTTC.

This clonotype came up once. The genes are TRBV20-1 and TRBJ1-6; no definite D call. The CDR3 spans 14 residues. V was pared by 0 bases and J by 7 bases, with 10 bases between. Germline loops: CDR1 DFQATT, CDR2 SNEGSKA (reference sequence). The DNA of the CDR3 is TGCAGTGCTAGAGATGGAGGGAGAAATTCACCCCTCCACTTT. Its translation is CSARDGGRNSPLHF.

The chain employs TRBV11-1 and TRBJ1-1; maybe TRBD1 (6 bases). V gave up 2 bases and J gave up 5 bases, with 15 bases separating them. CDR3 length: 15 residues. Germline CDR1 reads SGHAT; CDR2 reads FQDESV (reference sequence). The CDR3 reads CASSLTPQGFTEAFF. The CDR3 region has the DNA TGTGCCAGCAGCTTAACCCCGCAGGGGTTTACTGAAGCTTTCTTT.

A few counts support this clonotype. The chain employs TRBV11-2 and TRBJ2-2; 12 nucleotides align to TRBD2. CDR1 is SGHAT, CDR2 FQNNGV, per germline. The J segment lost 4 bases and the V segment lost 3 bases, leaving 3 bases of the junction unmatched. This CDR3 contains 16 residues. CDR3 bases: TGTGCCAGCAGCTTGCCGGGACTAGCGGGCACCGGGGAGCTGTTTTTT. It yields the protein CASSLPGLAGTGELFF.

The rearrangement links TRBV4-3 to TRBJ2-2, with 10 bases aligning to TRBD1. CDR1 is LGHNA and CDR2 is YSLEER in the germline V gene. Unmatched junction bases numbered 4, after V lost 3 bases and J lost 3 bases. The CDR3 is 16 amino acids. This CDR3 reads CASSQATGGYTGELFF. The CDR3 coding sequence is TGCGCCAGCAGCCAGGCGACAGGGGGCTACACCGGGGAGCTGTTTTTT.

As concerns this clonotype: The CDR3 does not end in the conserved phenylalanine or tryptophan, so this is likely a read error. The chain combines TRBV3-1 with TRBJ2-3; 12 bases match TRBD2. Germline loops: CDR1 LGHDT, CDR2 YNNKEL (reference sequence). The V gene end was trimmed by 4 bases and the J gene end by 5 bases; junction bases not matched to a gene: 1. The CDR3 loop spans 14 amino acids. The DNA for the CDR3 is TGTGCCAGCAGCCGACTAGCGGGGGAAGATACGCAGTATCTT. Protein sequence: CASSRLAGEDTQYL.

This clonotype was seen a handful of times. The V call is TRBV10-3, the J call TRBJ1-5, with D possibly matching TRBD1 (5 bases). CDR3 length equals 14 residues. Germline assignment: CDR1 ENHRY and CDR2 SYGVKD. The germline V and J ends were trimmed by 0 bases and 7 bases, with 10 bases remaining between them. The CDR3 is CAISESLGQQPQHF. DNA for the CDR3: TGTGCCATCAGTGAGTCCCTGGGGCAGCAGCCCCAGCATTTT.

The chain carries TRBV15 and TRBJ2-3; no firm D call. From germline, CDR1 is LNHNV and CDR2 YYDKDF (reference sequence). The V gene lost 0 bases and the J gene lost 2 bases, with 12 bases spanning the gap. This CDR3 has 16 amino acids. DNA of the CDR3: TGTGCCACCAGCAGAGATGCCCACGTTATCACAGATACGCAGTATTTT. Its protein product is CATSRDAHVITDTQYF. Combining the CDR3 with reference TRBV15 and TRBJ2-3 gives the whole variable domain DAMVIQNPRYQVTQFGKPVTLSCSQTLNHNVMYWYQQKSSQAPKLLFHYYDKDFNNEADTPDNFQSRRPNTSFCFLDIRSPGLGDTAMYLCATSRDAHVITDTQYFGPGTRLTVL.

This clonotype was seen repeatedly, ten times or more. The chain links TRBV27 to TRBJ1-5; no clear D gene. Germline CDR1 reads MNHEY; CDR2 reads SMNVEV (reference sequence). V shed 7 bases and J shed 7 bases, with 11 bases lying between them. The CDR3 sequence is 12 residues long. Here the CDR3 DNA reads TGTGCCAGCACCGAACGGTGGCAGCCCCAGCATTTT. Translation gives CASTERWQPQHF.

This clonotype was picked up a small number of times. The J gene is TRBJ2-3, the V gene TRBV7-3; 9 nucleotides match TRBD1. V trimming: 7 bases; J trimming: 4 bases; junction bases outside the gene matches: 3. In germline, CDR1 is SGHTA, CDR2 FQGTGA. There are 13 residues in the CDR3. In DNA form, the CDR3 reads TGTGCCAGCATGGGACAGGGTGCAGATACGCAGTATTTT. It codes for CASMGQGADTQYF.

The chain recombines TRBV25-1 with TRBJ1-6; D is uncertain. The CDR3 spans 15 residues. V lost 2 bases to trimming and J lost 7 bases, with 12 bases between them. CDR1 is MGHDK and CDR2 is SYGVNS in the germline V gene. Here the CDR3 DNA reads TGTGCCAGCAGTGAACTAAGAGGGTACAATTCACCCCTCCACTTT. As protein: CASSELRGYNSPLHF. Looking up the rest from reference TRBV25-1 and TRBJ1-6 gives the full variable domain: EADIYQTPRYLVIGTGKKITLECSQTMGHDKMYWYQQDPGMELHLIHYSYGVNSTEKGDLSSESTVSRIRTEHFPLTLESARPSHTSQYLCASSELRGYNSPLHFGNGTRLTVT.

This clonotype occurred a few times. The chain recombines TRBV7-8 with TRBJ2-4, with D unresolved. The CDR3 spans 16 residues. Trimming left V 5 bases short and J 1 base short, with 15 bases between. In germline, CDR1 is SGHVS, CDR2 FQNEAQ. CDR3 coding DNA: TGTGCCAGCAGCCCTACACGGGTTAAGGCCAAAAACATTCAGTACTTC. Amino acids: CASSPTRVKAKNIQYF.

This chain joins TRBV5-1 and TRBJ2-1, with TRBD2 matching 9 bases. V was clipped by 5 bases and J by 5 bases; unmatched bases: 11. Germline values: CDR1 SGHRS, CDR2 YFSETQ. This CDR3 has 16 amino acids. CDR3 sequence: CASRIISGGLDNEQFF. The CDR3 region has the DNA TGCGCCAGCAGGATAATTAGCGGGGGCCTAGACAATGAGCAGTTCTTC.

This clonotype was detected a few times. As DNA, the CDR3 is TGTGCCAGCAGCTTAGTCCCCAGGGGGCGAGAGCAGTACTTC. It encodes CASSLVPRGREQYF. The chain employs TRBV7-2 and TRBJ2-7; 8 bases are shared with TRBD1. CDR1 is SGHTA, CDR2 FQGNSA, per germline. This CDR3 comprises 14 residues. V lost 1 base to trimming and J lost 7 bases; unmatched junction nucleotides: 6.

J is TRBJ2-3 and V is TRBV7-9; TRBD2 matches 8 bases. CDR1 is SEHNR and CDR2 is FQNEAQ in the germline V gene (reference sequence). V shed 3 bases and J 7 bases; nucleotides not matched to a gene: 15. CDR3 length: 17 amino acids. In DNA, the CDR3 is TGTGCCAGCAGCTTTAGTAGCGGGGCCCTCCGCACGCATACGCAGTATTTT. It translates to CASSFSSGALRTHTQYF.

This clonotype was seen a few times. V and J are TRBV5-1 and TRBJ1-1; D is unclear. CDR1 and CDR2 (germline): SGHRS, YFSETQ. The CDR3 has 14 amino acids. The germline V and J ends were trimmed by 5 bases and 0 bases, with 11 bases remaining between them. CDR3 sequence: CASSSLTVNTEAFF. In DNA, the CDR3 is TGCGCCAGCAGTTCCCTAACAGTGAACACTGAAGCTTTCTTT.

V is TRBV27 and J is TRBJ2-3; 9 positions match TRBD2. The CDR3 runs to 16 residues. With V trimmed by 5 bases and J by 2 bases, 8 bases remained unmatched. CDR1 and CDR2 (germline): MNHEY, SMNVEV (reference sequence). Here the CDR3 reads CASSRLAGAITDTQYF. The DNA for the CDR3 is TGTGCCAGCAGTCGGTTAGCGGGGGCTATCACAGATACGCAGTATTTT.

The chain links TRBV6-5 to TRBJ1-6, with D perhaps TRBD1 (5 bases). From germline, CDR1 is MNHEY and CDR2 SVGAGI. This CDR3 region has 14 residues. The ends were cut back, 2 bases at V and 9 bases at J, with 11 bases in the middle. CDR3 sequence: CASSYQGGGSPLHF. The CDR3 DNA sequence: TGTGCCAGCAGTTACCAGGGTGGGGGTTCACCCCTCCACTTT.

The genes are TRBV4-3 and TRBJ2-3; D gene unclear. The V end lost 0 bases, the J end lost 0 bases, and 4 bases lay between the germline ends. From germline, CDR1 is LGHNA and CDR2 YSLEER. The CDR3 totals 14 residues. CDR3 DNA sequence: TGCGCCAGCAGCCAAGAGATCAGCACAGATACGCAGTATTTT. It is translated as CASSQEISTDTQYF.

The J gene is TRBJ1-2, the V gene TRBV7-8; D not certain. Trimming pared 1 base from V and 8 bases from J, leaving 14 bases between. CDR1 is SGHVS, CDR2 FQNEAQ, per germline. The CDR3 contains 14 residues. The CDR3 DNA reads as TGTGCCAGCAGCTTAGGAAGCCGCTTGGGGGGCTACACCTTC. Translated, it gives CASSLGSRLGGYTF.

The CDR3 is CASSLEPGLPSYNEQFF. In DNA, the CDR3 is TGTGCCAGCAGTTTAGAGCCCGGACTGCCGTCCTACAATGAGCAGTTCTTC. J is TRBJ2-1 and V is TRBV28, with a tentative D call TRBD2 (5 bases). Per germline, CDR1 MDHEN and CDR2 SYDVKM. V was pared by 2 bases and J by 1 base, with 15 bases between. The CDR3 has 17 amino acids.

CDR3 sequence: CSAEGFGEAFF. The CDR3 coding sequence is TGCAGCGCGGAGGGGTTTGGTGAAGCTTTCTTT. The chain employs TRBV20-1 and TRBJ1-1; a weak D match, TRBD1 (5 bases). The CDR3 consists of 11 residues. Germline CDR1 DFQATT, CDR2 SNEGSKA (reference sequence).